This T cell receptor beta chain was found in a study of cytomegalovirus exposure and HLA in healthy donors. Study results and limitations: Per a prior analysis, the majority of TCR beta V segments were productive roughly 87% or roughly 30% of the time. In a later analysis, TCR beta V- and J-gene trimming was associated with a missense DCLRE1C variant.

Turning to this clone: Its antigen is currently unknown.

The CDR3 is 12 residues long. Germline CDR1 reads MNHNS; CDR2 reads SASEGT. V dropped 4 bases and J dropped 3 bases, with 6 bases sitting between them. PCR amplification relied on 60 Vbeta primers (plus 13 Jbeta primers). The data were produced by immunoSEQ multiplex PCR, yet TCRdb's version contains in-frame clones alone and is incomplete. This table has under 200,000 clones, roughly 80% appearing once. Donors had nominal health at sampling but likely had unrecorded immune exposures. V is TRBV6-1 and J is TRBJ1-1, with D maybe TRBD1 (6 bases). The TCR comes from a woman between 18 and 29 years old in good health and CMV-seronegative. Sequences were obtained from PBMCs. CDR3 bases: TGTGCCAGCAGTGCAGGGGACACTGAAGCTTTCTTT. It is translated as CASSAGDTEAFF.